This T cell receptor beta chain was sequenced for a study of blood T cells in healthy people across ages. Sample-barcoded 5' priming and a J-beta primer mix drove a second PCR of roughly 6 to 12 cycles. Each CDR3 protein gets one entry after TCRdb re-called the 5' RACE reads with MiXCR. This sample has approximately 1.5 million distinct CDR3 sequences, with about 45% found just once. V was clipped by 2 bases and J by 5 bases; unmatched bases: 5. Germline loops: CDR1 MGHDK, CDR2 SYGVNS. There are 14 residues in the CDR3. The source is a young woman in good health. The rearrangement joins TRBV25-1 to TRBJ2-5; TRBD1 agrees at 7 bases. The sample comprised blood. The CDR3 bases are TGTGCCAGCAGTGAAGGCAGGGGGTGGGAGACCCAGTACTTC. It encodes CASSEGRGWETQYF.